The T cell receptor (beta chain) described here comes from a study of vaccination and CD4 T cells after COVID-19 (dated by TCRdb to about 2022). As for the study more broadly: Six males and four females were included in the convalescent cohort, with two Hispanic individuals, seven Caucasians, two Asians and one multiracial person represented. Each participant got two doses of either the Pfizer-BioNTech BNT162b2 vaccine (n=8) or the Moderna mRNA-1273 vaccine (n=2). Post-COVID blood samples from convalescent patients were collected a median of roughly 100 days after diagnosis, with a range of roughly 35 to 161 days. Post-vaccine blood samples were taken a median of 72 days after the second vaccine dose, with a range of roughly 13 to 250 days. For stimulating the cultures, overlapping spike peptide pools were used, derived from SARS-CoV-2 as well as from the common cold coronaviruses HCoV-NL63, HCoV-OC43 and HCoV-229E. In control cultures, a CEFX viral epitope pool was used as positive control, an HIV-1 Nef peptide pool was used as negative control, or no peptide was added. In around 9 COVID-19 convalescent patients and 4 infection-naive healthy vaccine recipients, researchers compared the spike-specific CD4+ TCR repertoire from before mRNA vaccination with the repertoire from after. An earlier paper using these donors assessed, at the TCR clonotype level, memory CD4+ T cell crossreactivity between SARS-CoV-2 and common cold coronavirus spike proteins. Results and caveats for the whole study, not just this receptor: In convalescent patients, a median roughly 87% of post-vaccine SARS-CoV-2-reactive clones were detected only after vaccination, and vaccine-specific priming was suggested by this finding. The median count of SARS-CoV-2-reactive clonotypes went up from 20 to 25 after infection to 30 to 40 after vaccination, although the change was not significant. Only a relatively small number of convalescent patients were included in the study, and early timepoints following natural infection were not analyzed. Of the vaccine-specific clones in convalescent patients, 304 of 307, or nearly all, reacted only to SARS-CoV-2 spike and did not cross-react with common cold coronaviruses.

On this clonotype: Its antigen is not yet known. Base qualities are not recorded, but no much larger clone differs from it by a single base.

Receptor amplification or capture employed PCR. At the Johns Hopkins FTIC core, DNA from the cultured CD4+ T cells underwent TCR sequencing with the Oncomine TCR Beta short-read assay. Genomic DNA was extracted from the cultured CD4+ T cells with the QIAamp micro DNA kit. Oncomine TCR Beta libraries from cultured CD4+ T cells were pooled using unique dual indexes and sequenced on an Illumina iSeq 100. The study's own analysis went as follows. Non-productive sequences were filtered out, and CDR3s that did not start with C, did not end with F or W, or were shorter than 7 amino acids were discarded. Antigen-specific clonotypes were identified using the MANAFEST web application through comparison of peptide-stimulated wells with reference and other culture wells. For a clone to be called positive, the clone needed an FDR below 0.05, an odds ratio above 5, and a productive frequency above 0.1% in at least two of three replicate wells. A clonotype was classed as cross-reactive if the clonotype showed significant expansion both in SARS-CoV-2 spike wells and in at least one common cold coronavirus spike condition. Levenshtein distances (stringdist) and unrooted phylogenetic trees (ape) in R version 3.6.1 were used to assess CDR3 homology. The public reads were quality trimmed at Q25 with fastp and then assembled into clones with MiXCR by TCRdb, keeping productive beta chains. Rows merge per CDR3 protein into single entries with the most common DNA and genes. TCRdb's processing, not the study's, gives the V and J calls here. Present in this sample are approximately 9,300 distinct CDR3 sequences, around two fifths of which were seen just once. The ten largest clones take up under 15% of the sample.

Taken with the paper, the label for treatment or condition translates to: roughly 11-day PBMC culture with coronavirus spike peptide pools or control peptides (ViraFEST assay). CD4+ T cells from unexposed donors were collected before the COVID-19 pandemic (2011-2018). The ViraFEST assay, used in the study, expanded antigen-specific T cells with peptide pools and then identified the expanded clonotypes through TCR sequencing. Approximately 1.8 million PBMCs per well were cultured in IMDM with 5% human AB serum and about 9.2 IU/ml IL-2, plus 10 ug/ml peptide pools. Half of the culture medium was replaced with fresh IL-2-containing medium on days 3 and 7. Once the cells had been in culture for approximately 10 days, the EasySep CD4+ T cell isolation kit was used to isolate CD4+ T cells by negative selection. As cell numbers permitted, CD4+ T cells from unexposed donors were tested for reactivity to SARS-CoV-2 S and N and to four common cold coronavirus spike pools. Ficoll-Paque Plus gradient centrifugation was used to isolate PBMCs from whole blood, and the isolated PBMCs were then either used fresh or cryopreserved at -140C. In general, triplicate wells were set up for every culture condition. The leukapheresis product used for the unexposed donors was purchased from a commercial source.

From the cysteine through the phenylalanine, the CDR3 covers 14 amino acids. Only CDR3 DNA is held: 42 bases, read in frame from base 1. Trimming takes 5 bases from V and 2 bases from J, and the germline ends sit 12 bases apart. CDR1 is given as SEHNR and CDR2 as FQNEAQ, both from the germline V gene (reference sequence). This sequence originates from a human donor in good health. Sequenced sample: CD4+ T cells from blood, cultured in vitro. Recombination linked TRBV7-9 to TRBJ1-1; no confident D gene assignment can be made. The DNA sequence reads TGTGCCAGCAGCCCACCGTGGAGAAACACTGAAGCTTTCTTT. Its amino acids are CASSPPWRNTEAFF. This CDR3, with the reference TRBV7-9 and TRBJ1-1 proteins standing in past its ends, gives the full variable domain DTGVSQNPRHKITKRGQNVTFRCDPISEHNRLYWYRQTLGQGPEFLTYFQNEAQLEKSRLLSDRFSAERPKGSFSTLEIQRTEQGDSAMYLCASSPPWRNTEAFFGQGTRLTVV.